The entry that follows covers one T cell receptor beta chain sequence. Its target is not known. This entry comes from a study of OX40 agonist ivuxolimab in advanced cancers. The data were produced by immunoSEQ multiplex PCR, yet TCRdb's version contains in-frame clones alone and is incomplete. Among tens of thousands of clones, less than 90% were seen once, and the ten largest hold over 0.65%. Overall study results and limits: In the 0.1 to 3.0 mg/kg range, CD4+ and CD8+ blood T cells had expanded clonally by week 6.

The origin of this receptor is an adult with an advanced solid tumor such as melanoma, head and neck, liver or kidney cancer. Sequenced material: CD4+ or CD8+ T cells sorted from blood, taken in a trial of the OX40 agonist ivuxolimab.

The CDR3 coding sequence is TGTGCCAGCAGTTACTCGACTAGGGGGAATTCACCCCTCCACTTT. It translates to CASSYSTRGNSPLHF. The chain carries TRBV6-6 and TRBJ1-6; D may be TRBD1 (6 bases). The CDR3 contains 15 residues. CDR1 and CDR2 from the germline V gene are MNHNY and SVGAGI (reference sequence). Between the trimmed V and J ends, which lost 0 bases and 7 bases, there was a span of 10 bases.